This TCR beta chain was found in a study of early T cells in non-severe SARS-CoV-2 infection. Turning to the study itself: Investigators sequenced bulk RNA drawn from unsorted whole blood, and chains remained unpaired. The study, taken as a whole, reports: Anti-spike CD8 responses were favored by VDJdb matching, which missed private and CD4 specificities.

This clonotype was seen a handful of times. Its target is unknown. Separate cDNA molecules each had unique molecular identifiers attached to them. TCRdb analysed the 5' RACE reads with MiXCR anew, one entry per CDR3 protein. The table records about 64,000 distinct CDR3 sequences, under 15% of them present only once. V trimming: 4 bases; J trimming: 0 bases; junction bases outside the gene matches: 6. The V gene's germline CDR1 is PRHDT and CDR2 FYEKMQ (reference sequence). This CDR3 is built from 16 residues. Sequencing was done on a sample of whole blood. The J gene is TRBJ1-1, the V gene TRBV13; 9 bases match TRBD1. This clonotype was obtained from an adult who was a healthcare worker with PCR-confirmed SARS-CoV-2 infection or an uninfected control (not recorded which). DNA for the CDR3: TGTGCCAGCAGCTACCGACAGGGGGGCCTGAACACTGAAGCTTTCTTT. Translation: CASSYRQGGLNTEAFF. Filled out from reference TRBV13 and TRBJ1-1, the complete variable domain reads AAGVIQSPRHLIKEKRETATLKCYPIPRHDTVYWYQQGPGQDPQFLISFYEKMQSDKGSIPDRFSAQQFSDYHSELNMSSLELGDSALYFCASSYRQGGLNTEAFFGQGTRLTVV.